This T cell receptor (beta chain) was sequenced for a study of CD8 T cells in Susac syndrome. RNA amounts of roughly 0.45 to 1 ug underwent reverse transcription with random hexamers. The authors amplified TCR beta CDR3 across 54 Vbeta and 13 Jbeta using immunoSEQ multiplex PCR. TCRdb reanalysed the immunoSEQ multiplex PCR reads using MiXCR and keeps one entry per CDR3 protein. The sample yields around 110,000 distinct CDR3 sequences, over 95% seen once. Study findings and constraints: TCR sequencing and HLA analysis covered a relatively small number of individuals.

Germline V CDR1 and CDR2: SGHVS, FQNEAQ. The CDR3 extends over 13 amino acids. V was pared by 5 bases and J by 2 bases, with 9 bases between. The diagnostic criteria for definite or probable disease, as recently defined, were met by the patients with Susac syndrome. With respect to this clonotype: Its antigen is not known.

The rearrangement uses TRBV7-8 and TRBJ1-1; TRBD1 might be the D (6 bases). Sequencing used CD4+ T cells from PBMCs. The TCR sequence derives from a human donor with Susac syndrome. The CDR3 is CASSTDSNTEAFF. In DNA, the CDR3 is TGTGCCAGCAGCACGGACAGCAACACTGAAGCTTTCTTT.